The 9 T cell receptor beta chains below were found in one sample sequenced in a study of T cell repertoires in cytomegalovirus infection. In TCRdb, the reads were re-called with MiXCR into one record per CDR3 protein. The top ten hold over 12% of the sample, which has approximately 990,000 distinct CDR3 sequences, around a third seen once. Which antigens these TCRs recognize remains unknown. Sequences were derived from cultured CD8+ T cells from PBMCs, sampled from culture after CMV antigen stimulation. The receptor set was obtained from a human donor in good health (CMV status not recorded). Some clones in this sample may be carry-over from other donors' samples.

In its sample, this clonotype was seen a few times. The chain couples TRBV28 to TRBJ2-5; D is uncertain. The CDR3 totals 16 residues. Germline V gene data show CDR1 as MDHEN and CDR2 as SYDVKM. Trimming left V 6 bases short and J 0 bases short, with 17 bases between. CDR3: CASSPPPDQYQETQYF. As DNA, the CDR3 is TGTGCCAGCAGCCCCCCCCCCGACCAGTACCAAGAGACCCAGTACTTC.

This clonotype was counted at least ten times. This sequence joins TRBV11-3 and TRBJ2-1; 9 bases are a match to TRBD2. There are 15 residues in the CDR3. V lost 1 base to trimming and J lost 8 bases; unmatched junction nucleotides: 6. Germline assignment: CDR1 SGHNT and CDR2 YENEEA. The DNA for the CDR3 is TGTGCCAGCAGCTTAGGGGCGGGGGGGAGCGATGAGCAGTTCTTC. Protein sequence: CASSLGAGGSDEQFF.

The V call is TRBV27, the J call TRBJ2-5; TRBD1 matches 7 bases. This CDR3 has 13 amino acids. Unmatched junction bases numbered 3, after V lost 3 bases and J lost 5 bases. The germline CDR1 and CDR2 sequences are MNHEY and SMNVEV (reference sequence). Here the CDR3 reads CASSFTGVETQYF. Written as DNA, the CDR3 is TGTGCCAGCAGTTTTACAGGGGTTGAGACCCAGTACTTC.

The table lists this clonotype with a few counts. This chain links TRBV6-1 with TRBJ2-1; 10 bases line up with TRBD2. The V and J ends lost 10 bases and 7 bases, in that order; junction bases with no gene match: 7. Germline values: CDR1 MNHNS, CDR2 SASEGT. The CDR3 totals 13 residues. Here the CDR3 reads CATAKRGGNEQFF. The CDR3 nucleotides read TGTGCCACCGCTAAGCGGGGGGGTAATGAGCAGTTCTTC.

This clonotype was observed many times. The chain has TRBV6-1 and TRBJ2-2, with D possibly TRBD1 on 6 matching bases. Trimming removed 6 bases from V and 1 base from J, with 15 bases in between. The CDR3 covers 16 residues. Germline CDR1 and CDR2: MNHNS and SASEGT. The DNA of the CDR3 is TGTGCCAGCAGCCGACCCGGGACACGGAACACCGGGGAGCTGTTTTTT. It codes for CASSRPGTRNTGELFF.

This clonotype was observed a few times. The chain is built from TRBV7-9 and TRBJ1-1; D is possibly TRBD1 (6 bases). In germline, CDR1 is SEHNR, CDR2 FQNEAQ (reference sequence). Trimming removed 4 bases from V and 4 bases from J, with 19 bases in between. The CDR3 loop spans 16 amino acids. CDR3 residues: CASSYHPGGGGTEAFF. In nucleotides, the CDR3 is TGTGCCAGCAGCTACCATCCGGGGGGCGGGGGCACTGAAGCTTTCTTT. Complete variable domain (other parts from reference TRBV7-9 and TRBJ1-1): DTGVSQNPRHKITKRGQNVTFRCDPISEHNRLYWYRQTLGQGPEFLTYFQNEAQLEKSRLLSDRFSAERPKGSFSTLEIQRTEQGDSAMYLCASSYHPGGGGTEAFFGQGTRLTVV.

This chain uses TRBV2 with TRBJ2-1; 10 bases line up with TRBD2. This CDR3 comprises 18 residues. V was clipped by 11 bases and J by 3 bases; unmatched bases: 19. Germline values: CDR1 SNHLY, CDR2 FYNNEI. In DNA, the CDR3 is TGTGCCGGGTCCGGATCCCTTTTAGCGGGGGGCCACTACAATGAGCAGTTCTTC. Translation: CAGSGSLLAGGHYNEQFF.

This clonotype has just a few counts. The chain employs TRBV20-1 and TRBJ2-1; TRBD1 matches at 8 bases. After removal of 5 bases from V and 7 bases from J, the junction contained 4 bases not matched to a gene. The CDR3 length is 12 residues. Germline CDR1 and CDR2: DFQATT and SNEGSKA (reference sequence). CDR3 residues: CSASGQANEQFF. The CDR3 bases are TGCAGTGCTTCGGGACAGGCGAATGAGCAGTTCTTC.

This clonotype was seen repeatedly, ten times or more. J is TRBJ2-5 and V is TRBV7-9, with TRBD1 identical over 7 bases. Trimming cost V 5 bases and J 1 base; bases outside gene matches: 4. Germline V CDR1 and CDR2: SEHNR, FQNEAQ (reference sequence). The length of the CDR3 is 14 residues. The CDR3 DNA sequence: TGTGCCAGCAGCCCTGGGACAGCCCAAGAGACCCAGTACTTC. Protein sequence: CASSPGTAQETQYF.